One sample yielded the 4 T cell receptor beta chains listed below, sequenced in a study of cytotoxic CD8 clonotypes in ibrutinib-treated CLL. Produced via immunoSEQ multiplex PCR; TCRdb's table is partial and in-frame only. Of around 310,000 clones in the sample, 70% to 80% were seen once. The sample in question was PBMCs, obtained before ibrutinib treatment. These receptors all stem from a human donor with chronic lymphocytic leukemia.

J is TRBJ2-1 and V is TRBV4-1; 10 nucleotides match TRBD2. V dropped 2 bases and J dropped 6; count of bases not matched to a gene: 4. The germline V gene has CDR1 MGHRA and CDR2 YSYEKL. The CDR3 consists of 15 residues. The CDR3 sequence is CASSQSGLAANEQFF. DNA for the CDR3: TGCGCCAGCAGCCAAAGTGGACTAGCGGCCAATGAGCAGTTCTTC.

CDR3 sequence reads: CASSLEGDYPTDTQYF. The CDR3 bases are TGCGCCAGCAGCTTGGAGGGGGACTACCCCACAGATACGCAGTATTTT. J is TRBJ2-3 and V is TRBV5-1; D may be TRBD2 (7 bases). Looked up from germline, CDR1 is SGHRS and CDR2 is YFSETQ. The CDR3 is 16 amino acids. V was pared by 0 bases and J by 2 bases, with 13 bases between.

V is TRBV5-1 and J is TRBJ1-1; no reliable D call. The germline gives CDR1 SGHRS, CDR2 YFSETQ. This CDR3 has 14 amino acids. The germline V and J ends were trimmed by 4 bases and 0 bases, with 10 bases remaining between them. The DNA for the CDR3 is TGCGCCAGCAGCCCCCGGCAGTTGAACACTGAAGCTTTCTTT. Its protein product is CASSPRQLNTEAFF.

The chain uses TRBV5-1 and TRBJ2-7; no clear D gene. There are 14 residues in the CDR3. Germline-derived CDR1 and CDR2 are SGHRS and YFSETQ. Trimming shortened V by 0 bases and J by 4 bases, and 11 bases separated the two germline ends. The CDR3: CASSLVASSYEQYF. The CDR3 DNA sequence: TGCGCCAGCAGCTTGGTGGCCAGTTCGTACGAGCAGTACTTC.